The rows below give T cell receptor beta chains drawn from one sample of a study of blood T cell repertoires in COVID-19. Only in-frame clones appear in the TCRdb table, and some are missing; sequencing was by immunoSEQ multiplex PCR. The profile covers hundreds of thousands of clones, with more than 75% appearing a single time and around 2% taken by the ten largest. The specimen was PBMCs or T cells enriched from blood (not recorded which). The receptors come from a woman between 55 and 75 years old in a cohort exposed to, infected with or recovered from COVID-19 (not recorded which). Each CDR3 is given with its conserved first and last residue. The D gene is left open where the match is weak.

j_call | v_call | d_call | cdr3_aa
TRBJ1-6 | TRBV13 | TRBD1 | CASSTRDRGSPLHF
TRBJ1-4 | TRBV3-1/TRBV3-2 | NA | CASSQSQMGGPAKLFF
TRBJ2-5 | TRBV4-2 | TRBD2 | CASSQGRTSGQETQYF
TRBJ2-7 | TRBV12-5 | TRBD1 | CASGSSGTGGIYEQYF
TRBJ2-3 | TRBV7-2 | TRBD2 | CASSLATGLGGRTDTQYF
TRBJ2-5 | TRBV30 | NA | CAWSILGKETQYF
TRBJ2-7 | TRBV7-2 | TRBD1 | CASSVRQGGTYEQYF
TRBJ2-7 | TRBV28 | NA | CASSSHYEQYF
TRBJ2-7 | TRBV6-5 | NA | CASSQRTGGSEQYF
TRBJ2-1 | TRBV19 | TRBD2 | CASSPVGTSNNEQFF
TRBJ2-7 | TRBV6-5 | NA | CASSYSSGEQYF
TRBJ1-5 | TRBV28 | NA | CASRGQSSNQPQHF
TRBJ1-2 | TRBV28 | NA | CASNKGGSPGYTF
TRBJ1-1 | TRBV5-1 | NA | CASSIQGTDTEAFF
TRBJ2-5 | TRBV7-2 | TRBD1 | CASSPHLRQGAFLGTQYF
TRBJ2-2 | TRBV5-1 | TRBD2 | CASSTSGSWTGELFF
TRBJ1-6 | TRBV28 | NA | CASSLRQYSPLHF